These 19 T cell receptor beta chains came from one sample sequenced in a study of blood T cell repertoires in COVID-19. Assay used: immunoSEQ multiplex PCR; TCRdb lists only in-frame clones, some missing. The sample yields more than 300,000 clones, more than 90% seen once. The sequencing sample was made of PBMCs or T cells enriched from blood (not recorded which). Receptor source: a woman aged 30 to 39 who had been exposed to COVID-19.

The CDR3 protein is CASSSTTGGWHEQYF. CDR3 DNA sequence: TGTGCCAGCAGCTCTACGACAGGGGGCTGGCACGAGCAGTACTTC. The rearrangement links TRBV7-8 to TRBJ2-7, with 10 bases matching TRBD1. This CDR3 has 15 amino acids. Germline V gene lookup returns CDR1 SGHVS and CDR2 FQNEAQ. Trimming at V came to 4 bases and at J to 5 bases, leaving 8 bases not matched to a gene.

The chain joins TRBV12-3 or TRBV12-4 to TRBJ1-1; a weak D match, TRBD1 (5 bases). CDR3 size: 13 residues. With 5 bases removed from V and 3 bases from J, the gap between germline ends came to 10 bases. The CDR3 loop is CASSQGFHTEAFF. The CDR3 region has the DNA TGTGCCAGCAGTCAGGGCTTCCACACTGAAGCTTTCTTT.

A word on this clone: Relative to the germline gene, one junction end is altered; a read error may explain this. The chain couples TRBV2 to TRBJ1-5; no firm D call. The CDR3 loop spans 14 amino acids. Germline V lookup: CDR1 SNHLY, CDR2 FYNNEI. In nucleotides, the CDR3 is TGTGCCAGCAGTGAAGCGGGCCAGTATCACCCCCAGCATTTT. Translated, it gives CASSEAGQYHPQHF.

The chain is built from TRBV6-5 and TRBJ1-1; no firm D call. Trimming shortened V by 5 bases and J by 3 bases, and 16 bases separated the two germline ends. Germline V gives CDR1 MNHEY, CDR2 SVGAGI. The CDR3 totals 15 residues. CDR3 in DNA: TGTGCCAGCAGTCCCTTAAAGGCGGGAGACACTGAAGCTTTCTTT. Its translation: CASSPLKAGDTEAFF.

This clone was counted only a few times. The same CDR3 arises from other DNA sequences in this sample as well. J is TRBJ1-5 and V is TRBV30; D ambiguous. CDR1 and CDR2 from the germline V gene are GTSNPN and SVGIG (reference sequence). Trimming took off 0 bases at V and 2 bases at J, with 8 bases between the two ends. CDR3 length: 14 amino acids. CDR3: CAWSVTGGNQPQHF. CDR3 DNA: TGTGCCTGGAGTGTAACCGGGGGCAATCAGCCCCAGCATTTT.

This chain connects TRBV6-6 to TRBJ2-3; 9 bases are shared with TRBD2. The CDR3 has 15 amino acids. Germline V gives CDR1 MNHNY, CDR2 SVGAGI (reference sequence). J lost 3 bases, V lost 7 bases, and 8 bases had no gene match. The CDR3 loop reads CASNGAGGWTDTQYF. The CDR3 nucleotides are TGTGCCAGCAATGGAGCGGGGGGCTGGACAGATACGCAGTATTTT.

The chain joins TRBV27 to TRBJ1-1; D might be TRBD1 (5 bases). The V gene's germline CDR1 is MNHEY and CDR2 SMNVEV (reference sequence). This CDR3 comprises 10 residues. V was pared by 8 bases and J by 5 bases, with 6 bases between. The CDR3 region has the DNA TGTGCCAGCGGGGGGACTGAAGCTTTCTTT. Translating it yields CASGGTEAFF.

The chain links TRBV7-6 to TRBJ2-5; maybe TRBD2 (5 bases). CDR3 length: 11 amino acids. Germline V CDR1 and CDR2: SGHVS, FNYEAQ. Between the trimmed V and J ends, which lost 5 bases and 7 bases, there was a span of 8 bases. The CDR3 is CASSTRGTQYF. CDR3 in DNA: TGTGCCAGCAGCACCCGGGGGACCCAGTACTTC. The variable domain in full, with the rest retrieved from reference TRBV7-6 and TRBJ2-5, is GAGVSQSPRYKVTKRGQDVALRCDPISGHVSLYWYRQALGQGPEFLTYFNYEAQQDKSGLPNDRFSAERPEGSISTLTIQRTEQRDSAMYRCASSTRGTQYFGPGTRLLVL.

V usage is TRBV24-1 and J usage is TRBJ1-4; D may be TRBD1 (5 bases). From germline, CDR1 is KGHDR and CDR2 SFDVKD. Trimming cost V 3 bases and J 7 bases, with 14 bases left between them. CDR3 length equals 15 residues. The CDR3 DNA sequence: TGTGCCACCAGTGATACCAGGGAGGGAGGTGAAAAACTGTTTTTT. This translates into CATSDTREGGEKLFF.

This clone was observed a single time. As DNA, the CDR3 is TGTGCCAGTAGTATTGCAGCGGTGAGCTCCTACGAGCAGTACTTC. It codes for CASSIAAVSSYEQYF. This rearrangement joins TRBV19 to TRBJ2-7, with D maybe TRBD2 (5 bases). Looked up from germline, CDR1 is LNHDA and CDR2 is SQIVND (reference sequence). There are 15 residues in the CDR3. V was shortened by 3 bases and J by 0 bases, with 12 bases between the two germline ends.

This clone has just a few counts. This chain joins TRBV2 and TRBJ1-1, with D hard to call. Germline CDR1 SNHLY, CDR2 FYNNEI. The CDR3 has 13 amino acids. Trimming removed 6 bases at V and 5 bases at J, with 13 bases between. The CDR3 here is CASRVRFVTEAFF. CDR3 DNA: TGTGCCAGCAGGGTCAGGTTTGTAACTGAAGCTTTCTTT.

V usage is TRBV2 and J usage is TRBJ1-2, with D perhaps matching TRBD1 (5 bases). From germline, CDR1 is SNHLY and CDR2 FYNNEI. V was pared by 6 bases and J by 1 base, with 15 bases between. The CDR3 is 15 residues long. The CDR3 DNA reads TGTGCCAGCAGCACTCGGCCCGACAGTAACTATGGCTACACCTTC. Amino acid sequence: CASSTRPDSNYGYTF.

The V call is TRBV7-9, the J call TRBJ2-2, with D maybe TRBD2 (6 bases). CDR3 length: 15 residues. Looked up from germline, CDR1 is SEHNR and CDR2 is FQNEAQ (reference sequence). Trimming took off 5 bases at V and 2 bases at J, with 12 bases between the two ends. Written as DNA, the CDR3 is TGTGCCAGCAGCCGGAGGGACGAAAACACCGGGGAGCTGTTTTTT. Protein: CASSRRDENTGELFF.

This chain's CDR3 is CASAAGTAFQETQYF. The CDR3 region has the DNA TGTGCTAGTGCGGCAGGGACAGCCTTCCAAGAGACCCAGTACTTC. The chain has TRBV12-5 and TRBJ2-5; TRBD1 matches 7 bases. This CDR3 is 15 amino acids long. Trimming at V came to 7 bases and at J to 1 base, leaving 9 bases not matched to a gene. Germline V lookup: CDR1 LGHNT, CDR2 FRNRAP.

Only one count was recorded for this clone. The chain employs TRBV7-2 and TRBJ1-3; no firm D call. Germline CDR1 is SGHTA and CDR2 is FQGNSA. V lost 5 bases, J lost 4 bases, and 12 bases lay in between. The CDR3 has 14 amino acids. In DNA, the CDR3 is TGTGCCAGCAGCGCCACAGCTACGGGAAACACCATATATTTT. Residues: CASSATATGNTIYF.

The V gene is TRBV12-5, the J gene TRBJ2-7, with D maybe TRBD1 (5 bases). The CDR3 sequence is 13 residues long. Trimming cost V 3 bases and J 0 bases, with 6 bases left between them. Germline CDR1 is LGHNT and CDR2 is FRNRAP. This CDR3 is CASGFDSSYEQYF. Here the CDR3 DNA reads TGTGCTAGTGGTTTCGACAGCTCCTACGAGCAGTACTTC.

The chain couples TRBV4-2 to TRBJ1-4; D is uncertain. Germline values: CDR1 LGHNA, CDR2 YNFKEQ. The CDR3 is 15 residues long. V lost 1 base and J lost 8, with 14 bases in between. Here the CDR3 reads CASSQVSVKEEKLFF. The CDR3, as DNA: TGTGCCAGCAGCCAAGTGTCGGTAAAAGAGGAAAAACTGTTTTTT.

The J gene is TRBJ1-4, the V gene TRBV15; a weak D match, TRBD1 (6 bases). Looked up from germline, CDR1 is LNHNV and CDR2 is YYDKDF (reference sequence). Trimming removed 5 bases at V and 5 bases at J, with 15 bases between. The CDR3 has 15 amino acids. The CDR3 sequence is CATSLSRGGNEKLFF. The CDR3 nucleotides are TGTGCCACCAGCCTCTCGCGGGGGGGCAATGAAAAACTGTTTTTT.

This clone was counted once. The chain couples TRBV18 to TRBJ2-7; D may be TRBD1 (6 bases). Germline CDR1 is KGHSH and CDR2 is LQKENI. V was clipped by 8 bases and J by 5 bases, with 13 bases between them. The CDR3 extends over 12 amino acids. The CDR3 region has the DNA TGTGCCAGCCACGGCTCAGGGGACGAGCAGTACTTC. It codes for CASHGSGDEQYF. Complete variable domain (other parts from reference TRBV18 and TRBJ2-7): NAGVMQNPRHLVRRRGQEARLRCSPMKGHSHVYWYRQLPEEGLKFMVYLQKENIIDESGMPKERFSAEFPKEGPSILRIQQVVRGDSAAYFCASHGSGDEQYFGPGTRLTVT.